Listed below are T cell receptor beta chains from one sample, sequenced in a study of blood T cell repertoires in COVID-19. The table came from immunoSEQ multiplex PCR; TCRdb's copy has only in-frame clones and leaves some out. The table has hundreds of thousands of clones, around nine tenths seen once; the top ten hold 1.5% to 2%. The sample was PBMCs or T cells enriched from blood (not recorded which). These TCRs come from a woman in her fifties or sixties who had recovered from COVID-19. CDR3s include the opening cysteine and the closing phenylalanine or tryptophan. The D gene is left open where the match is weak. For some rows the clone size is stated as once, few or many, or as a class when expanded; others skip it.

CASSLGTNNEQFF TGTGCCAGCAGCCTTGGGACTAATAATGAGCAGTTCTTC TRBV11-2 - TRBJ2-1 TRBD2
CASSSQLSGAFF TGTGCCAGCAGTTCACAGCTTTCTGGAGCTTTCTTT TRBV28 once TRBJ1-1 -
CASSFQGAPREQYF TGTGCCAGCAGTTTCCAGGGGGCACCCCGCGAGCAGTACTTC TRBV28 - TRBJ2-7 TRBD1
CASSDQGTGELFF TGTGCCAGCAGTGACCAGGGGACCGGGGAGCTGTTTTTT TRBV6-4 - TRBJ2-2 -
CASSASDRVPYGYTF TGTGCCAGCAGTGCCTCGGACAGGGTCCCCTATGGCTACACCTTC TRBV27 few TRBJ1-2 TRBD1
CAISPGLAGAGPQQETQYF TGTGCCATCAGTCCGGGACTAGCGGGAGCCGGGCCTCAACAAGAGACCCAGTACTTC TRBV10-3 - TRBJ2-5 TRBD2
CASSYSTRGAYEQYF TGTGCCAGCAGTTACTCGACCAGGGGGGCCTACGAGCAGTACTTC TRBV6-5 once TRBJ2-7 -
CASSRAGGYNSPLHF TGTGCCAGCAGTAGGGCGGGGGGCTATAATTCACCCCTCCACTTT TRBV6-5 - TRBJ1-6 -
CARSGGHQPQHF TGTGCCAGATCGGGGGGTCATCAGCCCCAGCATTTT TRBV19 - TRBJ1-5 -
CASSLMVGSVAGELFF TGTGCCAGCAGCTTAATGGTCGGGAGTGTAGCCGGGGAGCTGTTTTTT TRBV7-2 - TRBJ2-2 -
CAWSPRGLRTEAFF TGTGCCTGGAGTCCCCGAGGCCTTCGGACTGAAGCTTTCTTT TRBV30 - TRBJ1-1 -
CASSQRQGGQETQYF TGCGCCAGCAGTCAGAGACAGGGGGGCCAAGAGACCCAGTACTTC TRBV4-1 - TRBJ2-5 TRBD1
CASSQDWSGGTGELFF TGCGCCAGCAGCCAAGATTGGTCAGGGGGAACCGGGGAGCTGTTTTTT TRBV4-1 - TRBJ2-2 TRBD1
CASSWGGVYEQYF TGTGCCAGCAGTTGGGGGGGCGTATACGAGCAGTACTTC TRBV12-3/TRBV12-4 - TRBJ2-7 -
CASGPRQISGNTIYF TGTGCTAGTGGCCCGAGACAGATCTCTGGAAACACCATATATTTT TRBV12-5 - TRBJ1-3 -
CASSLAGGPYEQYF TGCGCCAGCAGCTTAGCGGGAGGGCCCTACGAGCAGTACTTC TRBV5-1 - TRBJ2-7 TRBD2
CASSFGRGDGYTF TGTGCCAGCAGTTTCGGCAGGGGTGATGGCTACACCTTC TRBV28 once TRBJ1-2 -
CAWRNIKSGGEQYF TGTGCCTGGAGGAACATTAAAAGCGGAGGGGAGCAGTACTTC TRBV30 - TRBJ2-7 -
CASSRTSSGTDTQYF TGTGCCTCAAGCCGTACTAGCTCGGGCACAGATACGCAGTATTTT TRBV10-3 - TRBJ2-3 -
CASSRGQGADQPQHF TGTGCCAGCAGCCGCGGACAGGGGGCAGATCAGCCCCAGCATTTT TRBV27 few TRBJ1-5 TRBD1
CASSMDNQETQYF TGTGCCAGTAGTATGGACAACCAAGAGACCCAGTACTTC TRBV19 - TRBJ2-5 -
CASSIGGRAEETQYF TGTGCCAGTAGTATAGGCGGGAGGGCCGAAGAGACCCAGTACTTC TRBV19 once TRBJ2-5 TRBD2
CASSGWTGRNTEAFF TGTGCCAGCAGTGGCTGGACAGGGAGGAACACTGAAGCTTTCTTT TRBV28 once TRBJ1-1 TRBD1
CASSSTGGGRNTEAFF TGTGCCAGCAGCTCCACCGGGGGGGGCAGAAACACTGAAGCTTTCTTT TRBV5-6 - TRBJ1-1 -
CASSFAGANYGYTF TGTGCCAGCAGTTTCGCAGGGGCCAACTATGGCTACACCTTC TRBV27 once TRBJ1-2 -
CSGYPDTLQETQYF TGCAGCGGGTACCCGGACACTTTGCAAGAGACCCAGTACTTC TRBV29-1 - TRBJ2-5 -
CASSSTSGGNYGYTF TGTGCCAGCAGCTCCACGTCCGGTGGTAACTATGGCTACACCTTC TRBV3-1/TRBV3-2 - TRBJ1-2 -
CASSFAGTGTGELFF TGTGCCAGCAGTTTCGCCGGGACAGGGACAGGGGAGCTGTTTTTT TRBV2 - TRBJ2-2 TRBD1
CASSPRMGQYNSPLHF TGTGCCAGCTCACCCAGGATGGGCCAATATAATTCACCCCTCCACTTT TRBV18 - TRBJ1-6 -
CASRRTGAGAFF TGTGCCAGCAGGCGGACGGGCGCGGGAGCTTTCTTT TRBV28 - TRBJ1-1 -
CASSIGKGFPYEQYF TGTGCCAGTAGTATCGGGAAGGGATTCCCCTACGAGCAGTACTTC TRBV19 - TRBJ2-7 -
CASSPRQTGNTEAFF TGTGCCAGCTCACCAAGGCAGACGGGGAACACTGAAGCTTTCTTT TRBV18 - TRBJ1-1 -
CASSPGLAGGGEQFF TGCGCCAGCAGCCCTGGACTAGCGGGAGGAGGTGAGCAGTTCTTC TRBV4-1 - TRBJ2-1 TRBD2
CASSTRQRYGYTF TGTGCCAGCAGCACCCGACAGAGATATGGCTACACCTTC TRBV21-1 - TRBJ1-2 -
CASGPGQGRFSGNTIYF TGCGCCAGCGGCCCCGGACAAGGAAGATTCTCTGGAAACACCATATATTTT TRBV5-1 - TRBJ1-3 -
CASSPTSYGYTF TGTGCCAGCAGTCCTACTTCGTATGGCTACACCTTC TRBV28 - TRBJ1-2 -
CASSYTGGGNEAFF TGTGCCAGCAGCTATACAGGGGGCGGAAATGAAGCTTTCTTT TRBV16 - TRBJ1-1 TRBD1
CASSLEGIGGPLHF TGTGCCAGCAGCTTGGAGGGTATCGGGGGACCCCTCCACTTT TRBV5-5 - TRBJ1-6 -
CASSPRTSGHQETQYF TGTGCCAGCAGCCCCCGGACTAGCGGACATCAAGAGACCCAGTACTTC TRBV9 - TRBJ2-5 TRBD2
CSVSTTSSYEQYF TGCAGCGTCTCGACGACTAGCTCCTACGAGCAGTACTTC TRBV29-1 - TRBJ2-7 -
CAWSVAAVGQPQHF TGTGCCTGGAGTGTGGCGGCAGTGGGTCAGCCCCAGCATTTT TRBV30 few TRBJ1-5 -
CASSPTGLSGNTIYF TGTGCCAGCTCACCGACAGGCCTATCTGGAAACACCATATATTTT TRBV18 - TRBJ1-3 -
CASSRSQGQPQHF TGTGCCAGCAGCCGCTCCCAGGGCCAGCCCCAGCATTTT TRBV3-1/TRBV3-2 - TRBJ1-5 -
CASSSSSFFGEQFF TGTGCCAGCAGCTCGTCGTCGTTCTTCGGTGAGCAGTTCTTC TRBV14 - TRBJ2-1 -
CAITERGGNTIYF TGTGCCATCACAGAAAGAGGTGGAAACACCATATATTTT TRBV10-3 few TRBJ1-3 -